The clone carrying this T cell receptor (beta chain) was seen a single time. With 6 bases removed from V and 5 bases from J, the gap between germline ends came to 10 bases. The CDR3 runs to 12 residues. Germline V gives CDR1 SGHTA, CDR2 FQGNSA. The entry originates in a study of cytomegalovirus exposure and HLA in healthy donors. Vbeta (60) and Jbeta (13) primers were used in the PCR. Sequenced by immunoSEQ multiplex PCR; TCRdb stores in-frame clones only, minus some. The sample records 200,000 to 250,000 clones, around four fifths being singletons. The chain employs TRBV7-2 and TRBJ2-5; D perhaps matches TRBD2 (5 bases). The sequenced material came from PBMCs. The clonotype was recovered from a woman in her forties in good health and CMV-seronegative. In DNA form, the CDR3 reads TGTGCCAGCAGTCCTACGGGGGAGACCCAGTACTTC. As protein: CASSPTGETQYF. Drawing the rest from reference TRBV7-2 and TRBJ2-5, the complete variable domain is GAGVSQSPSNKVTEKGKDVELRCDPISGHTALYWYRQSLGQGLEFLIYFQGNSAPDKSGLPSDRFSAERTGGSVSTLTIQRTQQEDSAVYLCASSPTGETQYFGPGTRLLVL.